Below are 18 T cell receptor beta chains sequenced from a single sample in a study of CD8 T cells in ankylosing spondylitis. TCRdb itself ran the 5' RACE reads through MiXCR, one entry per CDR3 protein. In the table there are 200,000 to 300,000 distinct CDR3 sequences, around 9.1% of which are singletons. Sample: blood, either unsorted or a sorted T cell fraction (not recorded which). Receptors originate from a male donor with ankylosing spondylitis or in good health (not recorded which).

The J gene is TRBJ2-3, the V gene TRBV29-1; 9 nucleotides line up with TRBD2. CDR3 length equals 13 residues. V lost 7 bases to trimming and J lost 2 bases; unmatched junction nucleotides: 4. The V gene's germline CDR1 is SQVTM and CDR2 ANQGSEA. In DNA form, the CDR3 reads TGCAGCGAGGCGGGGGGGATCACAGATACGCAGTATTTT. Protein sequence: CSEAGGITDTQYF.

This clonotype was counted at least ten times. The rearrangement uses TRBV27 and TRBJ2-7; possible D gene TRBD1, 6 bases. This CDR3 contains 14 residues. Per the germline V gene, CDR1 is MNHEY and CDR2 is SMNVEV (reference sequence). The V and J ends lost 5 bases and 0 bases respectively, with 11 bases between them. Here the CDR3 reads CASSLRGPSYEQYF. DNA for the CDR3: TGTGCCAGCAGTCTCAGGGGACCCTCCTACGAGCAGTACTTC.

This clonotype has a count of ten or more. The chain has TRBV9 and TRBJ2-2, with unresolved D. CDR1 SGDLS and CDR2 YYNGEE come from the germline V gene. This CDR3 is built from 13 residues. V shed 4 bases and J shed 6 bases, with 10 bases lying between them. In DNA form, the CDR3 reads TGTGCCAGCAGCTCCCGTTTGGCCGGGGAGCTGTTTTTT. It codes for CASSSRLAGELFF.

In this sample, this clonotype turned up many times. The gene calls are TRBV7-9 and TRBJ1-6, with D possibly being TRBD1 (5 bases). From germline, CDR1 is SEHNR and CDR2 FQNEAQ (reference sequence). This CDR3 is 14 amino acids long. The germline V and J ends were trimmed by 5 bases and 8 bases, with 13 bases remaining between them. The CDR3 here is CASSLGTAYSPLHF. The CDR3 nucleotides are TGTGCCAGCAGCCTGGGGACGGCTTATTCACCCCTCCACTTT.

A single count supports this clonotype. The chain recombines TRBV30 with TRBJ2-7; possibly TRBD2 for D (6 bases). The CDR3 extends over 14 amino acids. The germline V gene encodes CDR1 GTSNPN and CDR2 SVGIG (reference sequence). Trimming stripped 0 bases from V and 6 bases from J, with 15 bases between. The CDR3 bases are TGTGCCTGGAGTGTACCCCGACTAGTTTCCGAGCAGTACTTC. Amino acid sequence: CAWSVPRLVSEQYF.

This clonotype was recorded at least ten times. The CDR3 nucleotides read TGTGCCAGCAGCTCGATGTCGAGGGGGCCCCAGCATTTT. Protein: CASSSMSRGPQHF. The chain recombines TRBV7-9 with TRBJ1-5; perhaps TRBD1 as D (5 bases). The CDR3 totals 13 residues. Between the trimmed V and J ends, which lost 4 bases and 9 bases, there was a span of 13 bases. In germline, CDR1 is SEHNR, CDR2 FQNEAQ (reference sequence).

This clonotype was observed once. The chain has TRBV30 and TRBJ1-1; D remains ambiguous. Trimming shortened V by 0 bases and J by 10 bases, and 15 bases separated the two germline ends. CDR3 length equals 13 residues. The V gene's germline CDR1 is GTSNPN and CDR2 SVGIG (reference sequence). The DNA for the CDR3 is TGTGCCTGGAGTGTACGGGGAACCGCGGGAGCTTTCTTT. This gives the protein CAWSVRGTAGAFF.

This clonotype was counted only a few times. The chain links TRBV5-1 to TRBJ1-4; D is undetermined. Per germline, CDR1 SGHRS and CDR2 YFSETQ. The CDR3 length is 15 residues. The ends were cut back, 0 bases at V and 5 bases at J, with 11 bases in the middle. This CDR3 reads CASSLVGGQNEKLFF. DNA for the CDR3: TGCGCCAGCAGCTTGGTGGGAGGGCAGAATGAAAAACTGTTTTTT.

This clonotype was recorded at least ten times. The V gene is TRBV7-2, the J gene TRBJ2-1; possibly TRBD1 for D (5 bases). This CDR3 comprises 17 residues. The V and J ends lost 5 bases and 2 bases respectively, with 19 bases between them. Germline CDR1 SGHTA, CDR2 FQGNSA. Here the CDR3 DNA reads TGTGCCAGCAGCCCAGACTCACGATGGGGCGCCTACAATGAGCAGTTCTTC. It specifies CASSPDSRWGAYNEQFF.

At least ten counts were recorded for this clonotype. J is TRBJ1-4 and V is TRBV6-5, with a tentative D call TRBD1 (5 bases). V was clipped by 0 bases and J by 6 bases, with 23 bases between them. CDR3 length equals 19 residues. Germline CDR1 MNHEY, CDR2 SVGAGI. The CDR3: CASSYSPRGPRAVDEKLFF. CDR3 nucleotide sequence: TGTGCCAGCAGTTACTCTCCGAGGGGACCCCGCGCGGTCGATGAAAAACTGTTTTTT.

This clonotype showed up many times. This chain joins TRBV4-3 and TRBJ1-1; D unresolved. The V gene's germline CDR1 is LGHNA and CDR2 YSLEER. The CDR3 consists of 15 residues. With 1 base removed from V and 1 base from J, the gap between germline ends came to 10 bases. The CDR3 sequence is CASSQGHPGNTEAFF. CDR3 DNA: TGCGCCAGCAGCCAAGGACACCCCGGGAACACTGAAGCTTTCTTT.

The chain employs TRBV5-1 and TRBJ2-7; 8 positions match TRBD1. The germline gives CDR1 SGHRS, CDR2 YFSETQ. This CDR3 is 15 amino acids long. V was pared by 3 bases and J by 3 bases, with 8 bases of the junction left unmatched. The CDR3 nucleotides are TGCGCCAGCAGCTCCGAGACAGGGGCGCGCTACGAGCAGTACTTC. It encodes CASSSETGARYEQYF.

This clonotype was detected ten times or more. The chain carries TRBV5-6 and TRBJ2-7, with 9 bases matching TRBD1. Trimming cost V 2 bases and J 1 base; bases outside gene matches: 10. The CDR3 has 17 amino acids. The V gene's germline CDR1 is SGHDT and CDR2 YYEEEE. For the CDR3, the DNA is TGTGCCAGCAGCTTCCCTCTTGGACAGGGGAGTTCCTACGAGCAGTACTTC. This gives the protein CASSFPLGQGSSYEQYF.

There are many counts of this clonotype. V usage is TRBV29-1 and J usage is TRBJ2-7; D is unclear. Germline CDR1 is SQVTM and CDR2 is ANQGSEA. V gave up 6 bases and J gave up 1 base, with 10 bases separating them. The CDR3 sequence is 12 residues long. The CDR3 DNA reads TGCAGCGTCGGAACTCGGTCCTACGAGCAGTACTTC. It encodes CSVGTRSYEQYF.

The J gene is TRBJ2-6, the V gene TRBV10-3, with 7 bases identical to TRBD1. Germline CDR1 is ENHRY and CDR2 is SYGVKD. CDR3 length equals 18 residues. V trimming: 4 bases; J trimming: 2 bases; junction bases outside the gene matches: 11. The CDR3, as DNA: TGTGCCATCAGTGTGTCGGTTCGAGGGGGCGCTGGGGCCAACGTCCTGACTTTC. Translation: CAISVSVRGGAGANVLTF.

This clonotype has at least ten counts. The J gene is TRBJ2-7, the V gene TRBV25-1; no clear D gene. V dropped 6 bases and J dropped 2 bases, with 11 bases sitting between them. The CDR3 has 13 amino acids. CDR1 and CDR2 from the germline V gene are MGHDK and SYGVNS. CDR3 DNA sequence: TGTGCCAGCAGCGAGACATCGACCTACGAGCAGTACTTC. Translating it yields CASSETSTYEQYF.

Many counts were recorded for this clonotype. The V call is TRBV20-1, the J call TRBJ1-4; TRBD1 matches at 9 bases. The germline V gene has CDR1 DFQATT and CDR2 SNEGSKA (reference sequence). V trimming: 1 base; J trimming: 8 bases; junction bases outside the gene matches: 11. This CDR3 is 16 amino acids long. CDR3 DNA: TGCAGTGCTAGAGGATTCACAGGGGGCGCAGGGGAAAAACTGTTTTTT. Residues: CSARGFTGGAGEKLFF.

In its sample, this clonotype was seen many times. The CDR3 does not end in the conserved phenylalanine or tryptophan, so this is likely a read error. The DNA is omitted, as the CDR3 cannot be located on it reliably, and the CDR3 follows TCRdb's listing. This rearrangement joins TRBV20-1 to TRBJ2-1. Germline CDR1 DFQATT, CDR2 SNEGSKA (reference sequence). The CDR3 totals 12 residues, both ends included. CDR3 in amino acids: CSARGNDASLFI.